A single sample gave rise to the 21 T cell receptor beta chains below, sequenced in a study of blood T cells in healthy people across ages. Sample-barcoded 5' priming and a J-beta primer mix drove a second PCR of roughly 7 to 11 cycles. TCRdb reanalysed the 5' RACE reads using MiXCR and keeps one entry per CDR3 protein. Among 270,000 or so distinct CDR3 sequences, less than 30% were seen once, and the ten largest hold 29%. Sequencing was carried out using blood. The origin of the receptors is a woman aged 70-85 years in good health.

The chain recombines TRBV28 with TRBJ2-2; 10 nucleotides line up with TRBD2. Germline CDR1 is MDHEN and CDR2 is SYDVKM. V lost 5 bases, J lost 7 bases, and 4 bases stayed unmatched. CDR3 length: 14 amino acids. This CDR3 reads CASSLAGVIGELFF. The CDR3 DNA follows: TGTGCCAGCAGTCTAGCGGGAGTTATCGGGGAGCTGTTTTTT.

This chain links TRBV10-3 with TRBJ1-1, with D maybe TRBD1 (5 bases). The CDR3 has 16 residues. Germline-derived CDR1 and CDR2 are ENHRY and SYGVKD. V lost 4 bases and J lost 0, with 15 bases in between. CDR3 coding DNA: TGTGCCATCAGTGTTGGGGGGAGCCCCTTGAACACTGAAGCTTTCTTT. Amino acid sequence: CAISVGGSPLNTEAFF.

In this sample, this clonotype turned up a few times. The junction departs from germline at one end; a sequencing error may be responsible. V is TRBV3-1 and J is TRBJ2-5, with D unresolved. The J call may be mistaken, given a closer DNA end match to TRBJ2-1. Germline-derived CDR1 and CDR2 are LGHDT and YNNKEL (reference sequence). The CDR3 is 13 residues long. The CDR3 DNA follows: TGTGCCCGCAGCCAAGGAAAGGGCTATGAGCAGTTCTTC. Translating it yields CARSQGKGYEQFF.

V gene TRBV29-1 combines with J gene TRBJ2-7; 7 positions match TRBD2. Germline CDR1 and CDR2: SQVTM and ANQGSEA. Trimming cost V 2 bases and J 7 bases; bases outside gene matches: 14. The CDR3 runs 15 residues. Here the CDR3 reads CSVEYQAGVAGEQYF. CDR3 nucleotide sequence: TGCAGCGTTGAATACCAGGCGGGGGTTGCGGGTGAGCAGTACTTC.

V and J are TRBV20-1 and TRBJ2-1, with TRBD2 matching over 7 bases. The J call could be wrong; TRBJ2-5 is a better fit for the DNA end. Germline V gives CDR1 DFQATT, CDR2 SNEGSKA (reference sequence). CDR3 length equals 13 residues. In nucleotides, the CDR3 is TGCAGTGCTAGAGAGGGAGGGATGGAGACCCAGTACTTC. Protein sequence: CSAREGGMETQYF.

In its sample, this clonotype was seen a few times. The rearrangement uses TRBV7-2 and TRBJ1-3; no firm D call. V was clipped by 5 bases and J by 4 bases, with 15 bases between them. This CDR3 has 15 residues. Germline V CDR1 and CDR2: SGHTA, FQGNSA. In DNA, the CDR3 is TGTGCCAGCAGCCCCGGGCTGCCGAAGGGAAACACCATATATTTT. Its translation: CASSPGLPKGNTIYF. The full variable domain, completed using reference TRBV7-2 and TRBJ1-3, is GAGVSQSPSNKVTEKGKDVELRCDPISGHTALYWYRQSLGQGLEFLIYFQGNSAPDKSGLPSDRFSAERTGGSVSTLTIQRTQQEDSAVYLCASSPGLPKGNTIYFGEGSWLTVV.

As DNA, the CDR3 is TGTGCCATCAGTGAGTCCAATGCGGACAGCTCTCAGCCCCAGCATTTT. Protein: CAISESNADSSQPQHF. V and J are TRBV10-3 and TRBJ1-5, with a weak D call TRBD1 (6 bases). Looked up from germline, CDR1 is ENHRY and CDR2 is SYGVKD. The CDR3 length is 16 residues. V was clipped by 0 bases and J by 6 bases, with 15 bases between them.

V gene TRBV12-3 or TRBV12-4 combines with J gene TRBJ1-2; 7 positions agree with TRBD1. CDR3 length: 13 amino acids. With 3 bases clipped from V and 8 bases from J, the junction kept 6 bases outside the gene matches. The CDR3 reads CASSFGQDGGYTF. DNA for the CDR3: TGTGCCAGCAGTTTCGGACAGGATGGCGGCTACACCTTC.

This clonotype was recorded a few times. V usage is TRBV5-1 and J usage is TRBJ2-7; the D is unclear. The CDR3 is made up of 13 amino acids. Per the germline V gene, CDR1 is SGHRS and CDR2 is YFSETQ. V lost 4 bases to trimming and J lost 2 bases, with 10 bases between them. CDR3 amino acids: CASSEDGPYEQYF. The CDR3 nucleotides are TGCGCCAGCAGCGAGGACGGCCCCTACGAGCAGTACTTC.

This chain's CDR3 is CASSLDSREQYF. In DNA form, the CDR3 reads TGTGCCAGCAGTCTGGACTCGCGCGAGCAGTACTTC. V gene TRBV7-9 combines with J gene TRBJ2-7, with D possibly matching TRBD2 (5 bases). Germline CDR1 is SEHNR and CDR2 is FQNEAQ (reference sequence). V dropped 6 bases and J dropped 6 bases, with 12 bases sitting between them. This CDR3 is built from 12 residues.

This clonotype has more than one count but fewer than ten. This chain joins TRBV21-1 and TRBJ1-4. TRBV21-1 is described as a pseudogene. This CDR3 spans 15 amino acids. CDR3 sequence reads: CASSKQSGLDEKLFF. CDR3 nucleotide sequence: TGTGCCAGCAGCAAACAAAGTGGGTTGGATGAAAAACTGTTTTTT.

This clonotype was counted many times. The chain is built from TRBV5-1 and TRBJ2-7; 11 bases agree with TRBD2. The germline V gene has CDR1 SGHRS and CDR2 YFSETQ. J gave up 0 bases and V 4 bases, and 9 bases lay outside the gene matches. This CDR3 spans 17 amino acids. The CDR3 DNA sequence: TGCGCCAGCAGCGCCGGGACTAGCGGACTCAGCTCCTACGAGCAGTACTTC. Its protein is CASSAGTSGLSSYEQYF.

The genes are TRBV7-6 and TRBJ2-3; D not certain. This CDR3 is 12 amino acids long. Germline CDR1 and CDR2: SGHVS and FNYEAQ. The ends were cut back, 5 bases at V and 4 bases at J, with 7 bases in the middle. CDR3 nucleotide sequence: TGTGCCAGCAGCCCAAACTCAGATACGCAGTATTTT. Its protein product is CASSPNSDTQYF.

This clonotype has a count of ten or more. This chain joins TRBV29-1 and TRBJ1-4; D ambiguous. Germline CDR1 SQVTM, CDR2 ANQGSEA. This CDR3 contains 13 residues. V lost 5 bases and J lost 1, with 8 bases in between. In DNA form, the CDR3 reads TGCAGCGTTCAACCTCAAACTAATGAAAAACTGTTTTTT. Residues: CSVQPQTNEKLFF.

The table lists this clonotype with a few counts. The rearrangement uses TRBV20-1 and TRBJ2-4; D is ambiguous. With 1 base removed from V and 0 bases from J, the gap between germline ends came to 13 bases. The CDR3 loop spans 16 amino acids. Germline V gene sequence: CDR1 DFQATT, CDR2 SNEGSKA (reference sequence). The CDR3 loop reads CSARAWEQLAKNIQYF. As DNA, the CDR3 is TGCAGTGCTAGAGCTTGGGAACAGCTAGCCAAAAACATTCAGTACTTC.

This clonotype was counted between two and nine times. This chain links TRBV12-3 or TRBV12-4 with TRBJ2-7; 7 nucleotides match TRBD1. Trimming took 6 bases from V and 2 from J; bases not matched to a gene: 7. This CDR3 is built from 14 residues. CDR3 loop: CASSTTGAPYEQYF. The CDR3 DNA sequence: TGTGCCAGCAGCACCACAGGGGCTCCCTACGAGCAGTACTTC.

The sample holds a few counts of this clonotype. The CDR3 DNA sequence: TGCGCCAGCAGCCCAGAGACAGACCTCCAAGAGACCCAGTACTTC. Translating it yields CASSPETDLQETQYF. The genes are TRBV5-1 and TRBJ2-5; possible D gene TRBD1, 5 bases. CDR1 and CDR2 (germline): SGHRS, YFSETQ. The CDR3 is 15 amino acids. Deletions cut 4 bases from V and 1 base from J, with 14 bases between. The whole variable domain, remainder taken from reference TRBV5-1 and TRBJ2-5, is KAGVTQTPRYLIKTRGQQVTLSCSPISGHRSVSWYQQTPGQGLQFLFEYFSETQRNKGNFPGRFSGRQFSNSRSEMNVSTLELGDSALYLCASSPETDLQETQYFGPGTRLLVL.

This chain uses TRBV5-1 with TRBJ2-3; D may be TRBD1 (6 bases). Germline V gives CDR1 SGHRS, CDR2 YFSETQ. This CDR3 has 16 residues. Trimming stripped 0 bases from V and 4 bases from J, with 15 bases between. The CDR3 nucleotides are TGCGCCAGCAGCTTGGAACAACAGGGTTACGCAGATACGCAGTATTTT. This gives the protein CASSLEQQGYADTQYF.

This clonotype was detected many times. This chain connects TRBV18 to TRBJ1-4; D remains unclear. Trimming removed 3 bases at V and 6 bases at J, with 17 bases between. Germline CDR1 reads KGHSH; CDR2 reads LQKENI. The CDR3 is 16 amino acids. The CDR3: CASSPLSGGVDEKLFF. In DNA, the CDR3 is TGTGCCAGCTCACCGCTCTCTGGAGGAGTTGATGAAAAACTGTTTTTT. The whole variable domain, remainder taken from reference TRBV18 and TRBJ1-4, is NAGVMQNPRHLVRRRGQEARLRCSPMKGHSHVYWYRQLPEEGLKFMVYLQKENIIDESGMPKERFSAEFPKEGPSILRIQQVVRGDSAAYFCASSPLSGGVDEKLFFGSGTQLSVL.

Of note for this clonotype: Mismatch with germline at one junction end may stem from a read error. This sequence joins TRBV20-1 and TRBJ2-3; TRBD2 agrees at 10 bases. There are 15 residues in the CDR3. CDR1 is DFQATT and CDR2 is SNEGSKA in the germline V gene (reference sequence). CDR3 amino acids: CRARRLAGAADTQYF. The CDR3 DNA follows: TGCAGAGCTAGAAGGCTAGCGGGAGCCGCAGATACGCAGTATTTT.

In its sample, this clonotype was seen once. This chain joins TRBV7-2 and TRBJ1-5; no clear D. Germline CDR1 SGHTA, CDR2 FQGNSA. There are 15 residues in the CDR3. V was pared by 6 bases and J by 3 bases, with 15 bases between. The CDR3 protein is CASSQGVRHNQPQHF. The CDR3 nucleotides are TGTGCCAGCAGTCAAGGAGTCAGACACAATCAGCCCCAGCATTTT. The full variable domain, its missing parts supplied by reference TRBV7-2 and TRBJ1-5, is GAGVSQSPSNKVTEKGKDVELRCDPISGHTALYWYRQSLGQGLEFLIYFQGNSAPDKSGLPSDRFSAERTGGSVSTLTIQRTQQEDSAVYLCASSQGVRHNQPQHFGDGTRLSIL.